This T cell receptor beta chain is drawn from a study of shared clonotypes between healthy human individuals (TCRdb year 2020). Context from the whole study: The cohort included a few men and a couple of women between 18 and 49 years of age. To increase sequencing depth and limit assay-specific biases, different laboratories used diverse techniques to prepare libraries and sequence TCR repertoires. Blood TCR repertoires of several healthy adults were deeply sequenced to estimate repertoire size and the extent of clonotype sharing between individuals. Between about 0.8 and 9 billion PBMCs per donor were obtained by leukapheresis. For each donor, CD4 naive and CD4 memory were each run on three plates, CD8 naive on two plates, and CD8 memory on one plate. Results and caveats for the whole study, not just this receptor: Compared with non-shared clonotypes, the clonotypes found in all four sorted-subset donors had higher generation probabilities. Based on pairwise subsampling, the degree of clonotype sharing among donors was expected to be affected by sequencing depth. Approximately 5% of naive CD4, 3% to 3.5% of naive CD8, roughly 2.5% of memory CD4, and 0.4% of memory CD8 clonotypes were shared across four donors. Estimated clonotype richness was generally larger for naive than for memory subsets. Sampling was restricted to blood, and TCR repertoires in tissues likely differ from the TCR repertoires found in blood. Rarefaction of sorted-subset datasets indicated incomplete sequencing despite the large sequencing depth. The genetic and exposure-history diversity represented was limited by the small number of donors.

Its CDR3 holds 14 amino acids, cysteine through phenylalanine. The read is trimmed to its CDR3 DNA, 42 bases read in frame from base 1. The junction carries 16 bases between V and J, which are trimmed by 6 bases and 5 bases respectively. The germline V gene gives CDR1 as ENHRY and CDR2 as SYGVKD. Donors were healthy HIV-negative adults with no recently reported acute infections or vaccinations. Every donor was a Caucasian adult living in Nashville, Tennessee, USA. Magnetic negative selection was used to enrich CD4+ T cells, after which naive cells were positively selected on CD45RA and the negative fraction became the memory subset. After blood collection by leukapheresis, PBMCs were isolated using Ficoll-Histopaque density gradient centrifugation and then cryopreserved in the vapor phase of liquid nitrogen. Purity and quantity of every magnetically sorted T cell population were checked by analytical flow cytometry. Each sorted fraction had its genomic DNA isolated and then quantified by UV absorbance on a Nanodrop 2000c.

Using the deep immunoSEQ assay, TCR CDR3 regions were amplified from genomic DNA by multiplex PCR. Genomic DNA extracted from each cell subset was distributed evenly over all wells of several immunoSEQ 96-well plates, and each plate served as one replicate. For sorted subsets, roughly 0.2 ug genomic DNA, equal to about 30,000 T cell genomes, was loaded into each replicate PCR. Purified libraries were quantified with a Qubit 3.0 fluorometer, sized on a Bioanalyzer 2100, and re-quantified with the KAPA Library Quantification kit. Every immunoSEQ 96-well plate was sequenced on a separate single-read 150-cycle Illumina NextSeq 550 flow cell. Per the original workflow: Because the immunoSEQ output held only junctional sequences and lacked quality scores, the filtering could not match the filtering applied to full-length reads. Sequences were annotated with PyIR, a Python wrapper for IgBLAST v1.9, and V/J genes and CDR3 were assigned using IMGT germline references. Reads were filtered out if the reads had weak V/J assignments (E-value above 1e-6), no CDR3, stop codons, out-of-frame junctions, or ambiguous translated residues. V3J clonotypes were defined by identical inferred V gene, J gene, and CDR3 amino acid sequence. Percentage overlap between repertoires was calculated by dividing the number of shared unique clonotypes by the size of the smaller repertoire. Three approaches were used to assess repertoire richness: RTK rarefaction, the Chao1 estimator, and Recon v2.1 estimates of unobserved clonotypes. Generation probabilities were computed with OLGA for all TCRbeta clonotypes obtained by the gDNA method from a handful of donors. In TCRdb, the immuneACCESS table is reduced to in-frame sequences with V and J assigned. These tables do not hold every clone; where another copy was compared, an unresolved V gene accounts for under half, and the others remain unexplained. Clonal size and the V and J genes are those of that table, whereas D and trimming came from the DNA. The sample records more than 550,000 clones, roughly two thirds of which are singletons. The ten largest clones take up under 2% of the sample.

A single count supports this clone. Its antigen has not been determined. It has no much larger one-base neighbor in the sample; base qualities were not kept. Material for sequencing was memory CD4+ T cells sorted from blood. What the cell subset or site label conveys for this sample: CD45RA-negative fraction. This sequence was found in a woman aged 25 to 39 in good health. The rearranged chain carries TRBV10-3 and TRBJ2-5; TRBD2 could be the D gene, as 6 bases match. CDR3 reads: CAISQGGGRETQYF. The nucleotides are TGTGCCATCAGCCAGGGAGGAGGGAGGGAGACCCAGTACTTC.